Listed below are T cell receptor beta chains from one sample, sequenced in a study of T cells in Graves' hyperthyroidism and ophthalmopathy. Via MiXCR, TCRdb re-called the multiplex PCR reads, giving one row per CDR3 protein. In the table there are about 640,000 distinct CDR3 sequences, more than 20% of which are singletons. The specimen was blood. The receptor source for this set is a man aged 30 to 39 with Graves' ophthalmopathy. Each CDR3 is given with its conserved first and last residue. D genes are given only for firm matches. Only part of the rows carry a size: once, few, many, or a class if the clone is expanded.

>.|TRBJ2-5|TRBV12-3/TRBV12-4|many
CASSLVLTGPLLQETQYF
TGTGCCAGCAGTTTAGTTTTAACGGGGCCGTTACTCCAAGAGACCCAGTACTTC
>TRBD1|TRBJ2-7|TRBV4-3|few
CASSQDGTGFNEQYF
TGCGCCAGCAGCCAAGATGGGACAGGGTTTAACGAGCAGTACTTC
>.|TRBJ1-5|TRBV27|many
CASSLLGGNQPQHF
TGTGCCAGCAGTTTATTGGGGGGCAATCAGCCCCAGCATTTT
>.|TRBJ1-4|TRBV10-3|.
CAISERQTTNEKLFF
TGTGCCATCAGTGAACGACAGACAACTAATGAAAAACTGTTTTTT
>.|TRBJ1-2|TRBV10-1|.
CASSESSNRARKKYGYTF
TGCGCCAGCAGTGAGTCGTCTAACAGGGCCAGGAAGAAGTATGGCTACACCTTC
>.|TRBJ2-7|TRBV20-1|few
CSARAVGVGYYEQYF
TGCAGTGCTAGAGCGGTAGGGGTTGGGTATTACGAGCAGTACTTC
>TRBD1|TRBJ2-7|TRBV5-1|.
CASSEGTGFYEQYF
TGCGCCAGCAGCGAAGGGACAGGGTTTTACGAGCAGTACTTC
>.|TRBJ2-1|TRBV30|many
CAWRESGNEQFF
TGTGCCTGGAGAGAGAGCGGAAATGAGCAGTTCTTC
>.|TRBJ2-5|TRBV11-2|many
CASSRGGTETQYF
TGTGCCAGCAGCAGGGGGGGCACTGAGACCCAGTACTTC
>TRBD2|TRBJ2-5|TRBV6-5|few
CASSPRVSGEYQETQYF
TGTGCCAGCAGCCCCAGGGTGAGCGGGGAGTACCAAGAGACCCAGTACTTC
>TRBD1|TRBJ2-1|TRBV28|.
CASSFSGQGSNEQFF
TGTGCCAGCAGTTTTTCGGGACAGGGCTCCAATGAGCAGTTCTTC
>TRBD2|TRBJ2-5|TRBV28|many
CASSFASGMYQETQYF
TGTGCCAGCAGTTTTGCTAGCGGGATGTACCAAGAGACCCAGTACTTC
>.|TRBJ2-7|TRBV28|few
CASSFQQIEQYF
TGTGCCAGCAGTTTTCAACAGATCGAGCAGTACTTC
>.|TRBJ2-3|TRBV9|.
CASSVVLTDTQYF
TGTGCCAGCAGCGTAGTCCTCACAGATACGCAGTATTTT
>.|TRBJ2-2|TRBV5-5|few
CASSLTAMGELFF
TGTGCCAGCAGCTTAACGGCCATGGGGGAGCTGTTTTTT
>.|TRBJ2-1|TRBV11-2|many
CASSLGAGRRRNNEQFF
TGTGCCAGCAGCTTAGGGGCAGGTCGCAGAAGAAACAATGAGCAGTTCTTC
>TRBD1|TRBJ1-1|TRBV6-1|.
CASSEVTGGFTEAFF
TGTGCCAGCAGTGAAGTCACAGGGGGTTTCACTGAAGCTTTCTTT
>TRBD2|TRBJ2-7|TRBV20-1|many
CSARAETSGIYEQYF
TGCAGTGCTAGAGCTGAGACTAGCGGGATATACGAGCAGTACTTC
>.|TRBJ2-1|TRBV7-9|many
CASSLAAKPYNEQFF
TGTGCCAGCAGCTTGGCGGCGAAACCCTACAATGAGCAGTTCTTC
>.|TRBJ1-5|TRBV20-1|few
CSARVHGRGIQPQHF
TGCAGTGCTAGAGTACACGGGCGGGGAATTCAGCCCCAGCATTTT
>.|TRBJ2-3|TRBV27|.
CASSRVRGTQYF
TGTGCCAGCAGCCGAGTAAGGGGTACGCAGTATTTT
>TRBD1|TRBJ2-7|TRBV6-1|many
CASSTGGYYEQYF
TGTGCCAGCAGTACAGGGGGCTACTACGAGCAGTACTTC
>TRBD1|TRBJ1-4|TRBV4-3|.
CASSQETGTGAEKLFF
TGCGCCAGCAGCCAAGAAACCGGGACAGGGGCTGAAAAACTGTTTTTT
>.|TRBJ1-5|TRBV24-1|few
CATADGYSNQPQHF
TGTGCCACCGCCGACGGATATAGCAATCAGCCCCAGCATTTT
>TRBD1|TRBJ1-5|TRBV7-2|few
CASSFSSRTGRDQPQHF
TGTGCCAGCAGCTTCTCCAGCCGGACAGGGCGCGATCAGCCCCAGCATTTT
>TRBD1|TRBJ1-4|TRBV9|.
CASSEGQGWYEKLFF
TGTGCCAGCAGCGAAGGACAGGGATGGTATGAAAAACTGTTTTTT
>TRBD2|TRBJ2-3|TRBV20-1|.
CSAATLAEPTDTQYF
TGCAGTGCGGCAACACTAGCGGAGCCCACAGATACGCAGTATTTT
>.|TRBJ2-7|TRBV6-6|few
CASSYMRDPYEQYF
TGTGCCAGCAGTTACATGCGGGACCCCTACGAGCAGTACTTC
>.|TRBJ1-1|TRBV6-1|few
CATKITGLTEAFF
TGTGCCACGAAGATAACAGGTCTCACTGAAGCTTTCTTT
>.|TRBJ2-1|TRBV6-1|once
CASSVGGLTGYEQFF
TGTGCCAGCAGTGTAGGGGGTCTTACAGGCTATGAGCAGTTCTTC
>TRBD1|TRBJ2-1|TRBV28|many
CASSFPGGNEQFF
TGTGCCAGCAGTTTCCCAGGGGGAAATGAGCAGTTCTTC
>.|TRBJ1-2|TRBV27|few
CASRSNARGVYGYTF
TGTGCCAGCAGGAGTAATGCCAGGGGTGTCTATGGCTACACCTTC
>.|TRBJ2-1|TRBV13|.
CASSPADREEAGEDGEQFF
TGTGCCAGCAGCCCCGCAGACAGGGAAGAAGCGGGAGAGGATGGTGAGCAGTTCTTC
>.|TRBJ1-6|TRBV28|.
CASSLGGGRANSPLHF
TGTGCCAGCAGTTTAGGGGGCGGCAGGGCAAATTCACCCCTCCACTTT
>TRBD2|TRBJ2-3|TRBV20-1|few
CSAKSGRADTQYF
TGCAGTGCTAAAAGCGGGAGGGCAGATACGCAGTATTTT
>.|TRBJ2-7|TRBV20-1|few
CSASLGLGYEQYF
TGCAGTGCTAGCCTCGGACTCGGTTACGAGCAGTACTTC
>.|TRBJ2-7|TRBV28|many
CASSLAGSVSYEQYF
TGTGCCAGCAGTTTAGCGGGATCAGTCTCCTACGAGCAGTACTTC
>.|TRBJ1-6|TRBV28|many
CASRDHSPLHF
TGTGCCAGCAGAGACCATTCACCCCTCCACTTT
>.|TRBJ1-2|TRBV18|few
CASSLPSLGYGYTF
TGTGCCAGCTCACTTCCGAGCCTGGGCTATGGCTACACCTTC
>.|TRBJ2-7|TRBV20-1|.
CSARDLSEQYF
TGCAGTGCTAGAGATCTCTCCGAGCAGTACTTC
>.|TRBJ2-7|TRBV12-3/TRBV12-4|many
CASSPRGGPEQYF
TGTGCCAGCAGTCCCCGTGGGGGGCCCGAGCAGTACTTC
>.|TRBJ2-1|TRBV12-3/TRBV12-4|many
CASSWPRRNEQFF
TGTGCCAGCAGTTGGCCGCGGAGGAATGAGCAGTTCTTC